The 18 T cell receptor beta chains reported below all come from one sample, sequenced in a study of cytomegalovirus exposure and HLA in healthy donors. Researchers ran the PCR with 60 Vbeta and 13 Jbeta primers. Clones were read by immunoSEQ multiplex PCR, and TCRdb kept only the in-frame ones, dropping some. The repertoire includes around 150,000 clones, more than 65% of them detected once, and around 6.5% sits in the top ten. Input material: PBMCs. These TCRs come from a man aged 45 to 65 in good health and CMV-seropositive.

The J gene is TRBJ2-5, the V gene TRBV5-4; 7 bases are a match to TRBD2. The end of the DNA is better explained by TRBJ2-7, so the J call may be wrong. Germline lookup yields CDR1 SGHNT and CDR2 YYREEE (reference sequence). CDR3 size: 13 residues. The CDR3 is CASSREDSHEQYF. For the CDR3, the DNA is TGTGCCAGCAGTCGGGAGGATTCCCACGAGCAGTACTTC.

The V and J genes are TRBV5-1 and TRBJ2-1; 8 positions match TRBD2. Germline assignment: CDR1 SGHRS and CDR2 YFSETQ. This CDR3 region has 13 residues. After removal of 7 bases from V and 0 bases from J, the junction contained 0 bases not matched to a gene. DNA of the CDR3: TGCGCCAGCGGGACTAGCTCCTACAATGAGCAGTTCTTC. This gives the protein CASGTSSYNEQFF.

The chain is built from TRBV11-2 and TRBJ2-5, with 11 bases lining up with TRBD2. After removal of 5 bases from V and 7 bases from J, the junction contained 9 bases not matched to a gene. The CDR3 extends over 15 amino acids. Germline values: CDR1 SGHAT, CDR2 FQNNGV. CDR3 protein: CASSLSGRAGGTQYF. CDR3 DNA: TGTGCCAGCAGCCTTAGCGGGAGGGCCGGCGGGACCCAGTACTTC.

This rearrangement joins TRBV4-1 to TRBJ2-1, with TRBD1 identical over 8 bases. V lost 6 bases to trimming and J lost 5 bases; unmatched junction nucleotides: 12. The CDR3 spans 16 residues. Germline CDR1 is MGHRA and CDR2 is YSYEKL. DNA of the CDR3: TGCGCCAGCAGAGACAGAGCAGGGGGCGGCCACAATGAGCAGTTCTTC. Its translation: CASRDRAGGGHNEQFF.

The CDR3 sequence: CASNGGGTYEQYF. The CDR3 bases are TGCGCCAGCAATGGGGGGGGAACATACGAGCAGTACTTC. The chain combines TRBV5-1 with TRBJ2-7, with 7 nucleotides matching TRBD2. Germline V CDR1 and CDR2: SGHRS, YFSETQ. V shed 6 bases, J shed 4 bases, and the junction held 7 bases outside the gene matches. This CDR3 spans 13 amino acids.

V is TRBV19 and J is TRBJ2-5; TRBD2 aligns across 11 bases. Germline CDR1 and CDR2: LNHDA and SQIVND (reference sequence). After removal of 5 bases from V and 4 bases from J, the junction contained 9 bases not matched to a gene. This CDR3 has 16 amino acids. In DNA form, the CDR3 reads TGTGCCAGTAGTCCTCGGACTAGCGGGCTGTTAGAGACCCAGTACTTC. This translates into CASSPRTSGLLETQYF.

This chain connects TRBV28 to TRBJ1-4, with 11 bases aligning to TRBD1. Looked up from germline, CDR1 is MDHEN and CDR2 is SYDVKM. The CDR3 runs 15 residues. The ends lost 5 bases at V and 7 bases at J; junction bases unmatched: 6. CDR3 protein: CASSGTGGHSEKLFF. In DNA form, the CDR3 reads TGTGCCAGCAGTGGGACAGGGGGTCATAGTGAAAAACTGTTTTTT.

The chain links TRBV14 to TRBJ2-2; maybe TRBD1 (6 bases). The CDR3 loop spans 17 amino acids. V was shortened by 3 bases and J by 4 bases, with 18 bases between the two germline ends. CDR1 and CDR2 (germline): SGHDN, FVKESK. The CDR3 DNA follows: TGTGCCAGCAGCCATTGGACAGCTTATGAATTCACCGGGGAGCTGTTTTTT. This codes for CASSHWTAYEFTGELFF.

This chain connects TRBV2 to TRBJ2-5; 9 bases align to TRBD1. This CDR3 comprises 16 residues. The J segment lost 5 bases and the V segment lost 0 bases, leaving 7 bases of the junction unmatched. Germline assignment: CDR1 SNHLY and CDR2 FYNNEI. CDR3 coding DNA: TGTGCCAGCAGTGAAGCGCTACAGGGGGCGAGGGAGACCCAGTACTTC. This gives the protein CASSEALQGARETQYF.

This clone was seen a few times. The chain combines TRBV25-1 with TRBJ2-6, with D uncertain. The V gene's germline CDR1 is MGHDK and CDR2 SYGVNS. Between the trimmed V and J ends, which lost 2 bases and 0 bases, there was a span of 11 bases. The CDR3 covers 17 residues. CDR3: CASSEPTPGSGANVLTF. The CDR3 nucleotides are TGTGCCAGCAGTGAACCAACTCCAGGCTCTGGGGCCAACGTCCTGACTTTC.

The rearrangement uses TRBV20-1 and TRBJ2-7; 12 nucleotides align to TRBD1. The CDR3 totals 11 residues. Looked up from germline, CDR1 is DFQATT and CDR2 is SNEGSKA (reference sequence). The V segment lost 5 bases and the J segment 9 bases; nucleotides outside the gene matches: 2. DNA for the CDR3: TGCAGTGCTCGGGACAGGGGGCGGCAGTACTTC. Encoded protein: CSARDRGRQYF.

This clone was seen only a few times. The genes are TRBV7-2 and TRBJ2-7; D possibly corresponds to TRBD1 (6 bases). Germline CDR1 is SGHTA and CDR2 is FQGNSA. V lost 2 bases and J lost 1, with 9 bases in between. The length of the CDR3 is 14 residues. CDR3 amino acids: CASSLPGQSYEQYF. The CDR3, as DNA: TGTGCCAGCAGCTTACCGGGACAATCCTACGAGCAGTACTTC.

The chain is built from TRBV10-3 and TRBJ2-7, with D maybe TRBD2 (6 bases). Germline lookup yields CDR1 ENHRY and CDR2 SYGVKD. Trimming cost V 10 bases and J 7 bases, with 23 bases left between them. The CDR3 consists of 14 residues. The DNA for the CDR3 is TGTGCCACCAGGGAGGTGGGGCGAGAAGGGGAGCAGTACTTC. This sequence encodes CATREVGREGEQYF.

The chain combines TRBV18 with TRBJ2-1; 9 bases are a match to TRBD2. This CDR3 contains 15 residues. With 4 bases clipped from V and 5 bases from J, the junction kept 6 bases outside the gene matches. Germline CDR1 KGHSH, CDR2 LQKENI. CDR3 DNA: TGTGCCAGCTCACGGGGGATAGCGGGAGACAATGAGCAGTTCTTC. Translating gives CASSRGIAGDNEQFF.

The chain employs TRBV27 and TRBJ2-2, with no clear D. Germline CDR1 MNHEY, CDR2 SMNVEV (reference sequence). V gave up 3 bases and J gave up 0 bases, with 8 bases separating them. The CDR3 loop spans 15 amino acids. The CDR3: CASSLVGANTGELFF. The CDR3 region has the DNA TGTGCCAGCAGTTTGGTGGGCGCGAACACCGGGGAGCTGTTTTTT.

This rearrangement joins TRBV7-6 to TRBJ2-7; 11 nucleotides align to TRBD2. With 1 base clipped from V and 0 bases from J, the junction kept 5 bases outside the gene matches. The CDR3 is made up of 17 amino acids. Germline loops: CDR1 SGHVS, CDR2 FNYEAQ. The CDR3 region has the DNA TGTGCCAGCAGCTTAGTGGGACTAGCGGACCGCTCCTACGAGCAGTACTTC. Its translation: CASSLVGLADRSYEQYF.

J is TRBJ2-5 and V is TRBV10-3, with a possible D match to TRBD2 (5 bases). CDR1 is ENHRY and CDR2 is SYGVKD in the germline V gene. The CDR3 consists of 14 residues. V was clipped by 1 base and J by 5 bases, with 11 bases between them. In DNA form, the CDR3 reads TGTGCCATCAGTGAGTGGAGGAATCCGGAGACCCAGTACTTC. It specifies CAISEWRNPETQYF.

Note on this clone: A junction boundary mismatches the germline segment, possibly from a read error. The CDR3 region is CSSSLVLAGVHEQYF. CDR3 in DNA: TGTTCCAGCAGCTTAGTACTAGCGGGAGTCCACGAGCAGTACTTC. This chain uses TRBV7-9 with TRBJ2-7; 11 bases align to TRBD2. Looked up from germline, CDR1 is SEHNR and CDR2 is FQNEAQ (reference sequence). The CDR3 loop spans 15 amino acids.